This T cell receptor beta chain was recorded in a study of blood T cell repertoires in COVID-19. The J segment lost 4 bases and the V segment lost 4 bases, leaving 8 bases of the junction unmatched. Germline V lookup: CDR1 MNHEY, CDR2 SVGAGI. There are 16 residues in the CDR3. The data were produced by immunoSEQ multiplex PCR, yet TCRdb's version contains in-frame clones alone and is incomplete. The profile shows roughly 63,000 clones, under 80% of them singletons. The chain links TRBV6-5 to TRBJ1-5; 9 bases line up with TRBD1. The sequence derives from a human donor in a cohort sampled during active COVID-19. The specimen was peripheral blood. The CDR3 DNA is TGTGCCAGCAGTTCCGACAGGGGGGGACGGAATCAGCCCCAGCATTTT. It is translated as CASSSDRGGRNQPQHF.